The 14 T cell receptor beta chains in this list originate from one sample, sequenced in a study of breast tumors, draining lymph nodes, adjacent tissues. TCRdb passed the multiplex PCR reads through MiXCR, listing each CDR3 protein once. This repertoire shows about 63,000 distinct CDR3 sequences, 57% found once; its top ten account for roughly a fifth. Sequencing was done on a sample of breast tumor tissue. Receptors were obtained from a female donor with breast cancer. Some clones in this sample may be carry-over from other donors' samples.

At least ten counts were recorded for this clonotype. The V gene is TRBV7-9, the J gene TRBJ2-7; D unclear. Trimming took off 3 bases at V and 6 bases at J, with 6 bases between the two ends. Germline V gives CDR1 SEHNR, CDR2 FQNEAQ (reference sequence). CDR3 length equals 11 residues. The CDR3 sequence: CASSFRSEQYF. In DNA form, the CDR3 reads TGTGCCAGCAGCTTTAGAAGCGAGCAGTACTTC.

This chain connects TRBV7-9 to TRBJ2-7; D is unclear. Trimming took off 4 bases at V and 0 bases at J, with 4 bases between the two ends. The CDR3 has 12 residues. Germline values: CDR1 SEHNR, CDR2 FQNEAQ (reference sequence). The CDR3, as DNA: TGTGCCAGCAGCTCCAACTCCTACGAGCAGTACTTC. It specifies CASSSNSYEQYF.

The V call is TRBV6-1, the J call TRBJ2-5; TRBD2 is a possible D gene (5 bases). V lost 4 bases and J lost 3, with 9 bases in between. This CDR3 is built from 13 residues. Germline lookup yields CDR1 MNHNS and CDR2 SASEGT. CDR3 loop: CASSAYGKETQYF. CDR3 DNA: TGTGCCAGCAGTGCCTACGGGAAAGAGACCCAGTACTTC.

This clonotype was seen at least ten times. The chain carries TRBV20-1 and TRBJ2-7; possibly TRBD1 for D (6 bases). The CDR3 length is 12 residues. Germline V gives CDR1 DFQATT, CDR2 SNEGSKA (reference sequence). Trimming pared 2 bases from V and 6 bases from J, leaving 11 bases between. The CDR3 DNA sequence: TGCAGTGCTAGACAGGGGTGGCTCGAGCAGTACTTC. Translated, it gives CSARQGWLEQYF.

A single count supports this clonotype. The CDR3 coding sequence is TGCAGTGCTAGTCGGCTACCGGTCTCAGATACGCAGTATTTT. Translation: CSASRLPVSDTQYF. The rearrangement uses TRBV20-1 and TRBJ2-3; D is undetermined. In germline, CDR1 is DFQATT, CDR2 SNEGSKA (reference sequence). This CDR3 is built from 14 residues. The V and J ends lost 3 bases and 4 bases respectively, with 14 bases between them.

The V gene is TRBV20-1, the J gene TRBJ1-2, with D tentatively TRBD1 (6 bases). V lost 3 bases to trimming and J lost 6 bases, with 14 bases between them. Germline V gives CDR1 DFQATT, CDR2 SNEGSKA (reference sequence). CDR3 size: 13 residues. The CDR3 DNA reads TGCAGTGCTAGCCCCGGACAGAGGAATGGCTACACCTTC. It encodes CSASPGQRNGYTF.

This clonotype has just a few counts. The chain couples TRBV29-1 to TRBJ1-4; no clear D gene. Germline V gives CDR1 SQVTM, CDR2 ANQGSEA. The germline V and J ends were trimmed by 3 bases and 5 bases, with 13 bases remaining between them. This CDR3 has 14 amino acids. The CDR3 DNA reads as TGCAGCGTTGATAGCGGGCGCGGGAATGAAAAACTGTTTTTT. The encoded protein is CSVDSGRGNEKLFF. Looking up the rest from reference TRBV29-1 and TRBJ1-4 gives the full variable domain: SAVISQKPSRDICQRGTSLTIQCQVDSQVTMMFWYRQQPGQSLTLIATANQGSEATYESGFVIDKFPISRPNLTFSTLTVSNMSPEDSSIYLCSVDSGRGNEKLFFGSGTQLSVL.

This CDR3 reads CASSLGSGRLSDTQHF. CDR3 sequence (DNA): TGTGCCAGCAGTTTAGGCAGCGGGAGGTTATCAGATACGCAGCATTTT. This chain joins TRBV12-3 or TRBV12-4 and TRBJ2-3; no clear D gene. The J call may be incorrect, as the DNA end agrees better with TRBJ1-5. CDR3 size: 16 residues.

This clonotype rates as medium-sized. The chain recombines TRBV20-1 with TRBJ2-7; 9 bases fit TRBD2. The V gene end was trimmed by 6 bases and the J gene end by 4 bases; junction bases not matched to a gene: 4. Germline values: CDR1 DFQATT, CDR2 SNEGSKA (reference sequence). The CDR3 runs 12 residues. CDR3 nucleotide sequence: TGCAGTGCAACTAGCGGGCCGTACGAGCAGTACTTC. Translation gives CSATSGPYEQYF.

In this sample, this clonotype turned up many times. A junction end diverges from the germline sequence, so it may reflect a read error. The CDR3 DNA reads as TGCGCCAGCAGCCTCGGGGCAGGGCAAGACACCCAGTACTTC. It is translated as CASSLGAGQDTQYF. The chain carries TRBV5-1 and TRBJ2-5, with D perhaps assigned TRBD1 or TRBD2 (5 bases each). Looked up from germline, CDR1 is SGHRS and CDR2 is YFSETQ. The CDR3 is 14 residues long.

As concerns this clonotype: Given the absence of the conserved phenylalanine or tryptophan at the CDR3 end, a read error is likely. The DNA is left out, because the CDR3 cannot be placed on it with certainty; the CDR3 is given as TCRdb lists it. The gene calls are TRBV7-9 and TRBJ1-6; TRBD1 is taken as the D call from the table, unchecked against the DNA. From its first to its last residue, the CDR3 has 8 amino acids. Per germline, CDR1 SEHNR and CDR2 FQNEAQ (reference sequence). The CDR3 loop reads CASSGSGT.

This clonotype was picked up one time. The V and J genes are TRBV7-9 and TRBJ2-7, with D possibly being TRBD1 or TRBD2 (5 bases each). There are 13 residues in the CDR3. Trimming removed 1 base at V and 4 bases at J, with 8 bases between. Germline assignment: CDR1 SEHNR and CDR2 FQNEAQ (reference sequence). For the CDR3, the DNA is TGTGCCAGCAGCTTAGGAGAGGGGTACGAGCAGTACTTC. Translated: CASSLGEGYEQYF.

This clonotype was observed at least ten times. The chain carries TRBV7-2 and TRBJ2-1; TRBD2 is a possible D gene (7 bases). Trimming removed 4 bases from V and 6 bases from J, with 16 bases in between. Germline loops: CDR1 SGHTA, CDR2 FQGNSA. CDR3 length: 15 amino acids. CDR3 in DNA: TGTGCCAGCAGCTGGGGAGGGGGGGCGGTCAATGAGCAGTTCTTC. Its translation is CASSWGGGAVNEQFF.

This clonotype was picked up a small number of times. A much larger clonotype is one base distant, so this may be a read error. The chain recombines TRBV30 with TRBJ1-1; perhaps TRBD1 as D (5 bases). This CDR3 spans 13 amino acids. Looked up from germline, CDR1 is GTSNPN and CDR2 is SVGIG (reference sequence). This CDR3 is CAWNARVDTKAFF. The CDR3 DNA reads TGTGCCTGGAACGCCCGGGTGGACACTAAAGCTTTCTTT.